These 25 T cell receptor beta chains originate from one sample sequenced in a study of blood T cells in healthy people across ages. Through a sample-barcoded 5' primer and a J-beta primer mix, a second PCR was run for about 6 to 12 cycles. MiXCR, run by TCRdb on the 5' RACE reads, gives a single entry per CDR3 protein. The sample has some 890,000 distinct CDR3 sequences, roughly 28% seen once. A further study also used this sample, focusing on T cells of mothers and their children.

Sequencing was performed on blood. Receptors were obtained from a woman in her 40s in good health.

The chain uses TRBV29-1 and TRBJ1-5, with unresolved D. The CDR3 is 13 amino acids. Between the trimmed V and J ends, which lost 4 bases and 6 bases, there was a span of 13 bases. The germline gives CDR1 SQVTM, CDR2 ANQGSEA. The CDR3 bases are TGCAGCGTTGTAAGAGGGAGTGGTCAGCCCCAGCATTTT. As protein: CSVVRGSGQPQHF.

This clonotype was seen a handful of times. The CDR3 sequence: CAISEPNQPQHF. The CDR3 coding sequence is TGTGCCATCAGTGAACCCAATCAGCCCCAGCATTTT. The V gene is TRBV10-3, the J gene TRBJ1-5; no definite D call. The CDR3 length is 12 residues. The V end was cut by 3 bases, the J end by 3 bases, with 3 bases between. Germline V gives CDR1 ENHRY, CDR2 SYGVKD.

J is TRBJ2-3 and V is TRBV20-1, with 12 bases identical to TRBD1. Germline CDR1 and CDR2: DFQATT and SNEGSKA (reference sequence). The CDR3 extends over 13 amino acids. V shed 5 bases and J 5 bases; nucleotides not matched to a gene: 2. The CDR3 nucleotides are TGCAGTGCTGGGGACAGGGGGCAAGATACGCAGTATTTT. Translated: CSAGDRGQDTQYF.

This clonotype was seen at least ten times. V and J are TRBV20-1 and TRBJ2-3; TRBD2 matches at 9 bases. CDR1 is DFQATT and CDR2 is SNEGSKA in the germline V gene (reference sequence). V shed 3 bases, J shed 4 bases, and the junction held 5 bases outside the gene matches. The length of the CDR3 is 14 residues. The CDR3 reads CSASSGLAADTQYF. In nucleotides, the CDR3 is TGCAGTGCTAGCTCGGGACTAGCAGCAGATACGCAGTATTTT.

This clonotype was observed many times. The rearrangement uses TRBV5-1 and TRBJ2-7; tentatively, D is TRBD1 (6 bases). Germline V gene sequence: CDR1 SGHRS, CDR2 YFSETQ. The germline V and J ends were trimmed by 4 bases and 3 bases, with 14 bases remaining between them. There are 14 residues in the CDR3. DNA for the CDR3: TGCGCCAGCAGCCGACAGGCGGGCGACTACGAGCAGTACTTC. Amino acids: CASSRQAGDYEQYF.

This clonotype turned up a few times. The chain couples TRBV3-1 to TRBJ1-5, with D possibly being TRBD1 (5 bases). CDR3 length: 12 amino acids. The V gene lost 1 base and the J gene lost 9 bases, with 7 bases spanning the gap. The germline V gene encodes CDR1 LGHDT and CDR2 YNNKEL (reference sequence). Here the CDR3 reads CASSQGGGPQHF. Written as DNA, the CDR3 is TGTGCCAGCAGCCAAGGTGGGGGGCCCCAGCATTTT.

This clonotype was counted a few times. It may be a read error: a sequence one base away is much more abundant. The chain joins TRBV10-3 to TRBJ2-1; D unresolved. This CDR3 is 12 amino acids long. Germline V lookup: CDR1 ENHRY, CDR2 SYGVKD. CDR3 sequence: CAISEGNNERFF. Written as DNA, the CDR3 is TGTGCCATCAGTGAGGGCAATAATGAGCGGTTCTTC.

This clonotype turned up a few times. This sequence joins TRBV7-2 and TRBJ1-6; TRBD1 aligns across 7 bases. The germline V gene encodes CDR1 SGHTA and CDR2 FQGNSA. The CDR3 sequence is 18 residues long. Trimming took 5 bases from V and 1 from J; bases not matched to a gene: 11. CDR3 amino acids: CASSGTRQGTSYNSPLHF. CDR3 bases: TGTGCCAGCAGCGGGACCAGACAGGGCACGTCCTATAATTCACCCCTCCACTTT.

This chain joins TRBV20-1 and TRBJ1-1; no clear D gene. The CDR3 extends over 13 amino acids. CDR1 is DFQATT, CDR2 SNEGSKA, per germline (reference sequence). V was shortened by 2 bases and J by 6 bases, with 13 bases between the two germline ends. This CDR3 reads CSARPWAVPEAFF. In nucleotides, the CDR3 is TGCAGTGCTAGACCTTGGGCGGTACCTGAAGCTTTCTTT.

Only a few counts were recorded for this clonotype. This chain links TRBV6-2 or TRBV6-3 with TRBJ2-2; D remains ambiguous. This CDR3 comprises 12 residues. Trimming took off 7 bases at V and 8 bases at J, with 11 bases between the two ends. Germline assignment: CDR1 MNHEY and CDR2 SVGEGT. The CDR3 is CASNIGVGELFF. CDR3 bases: TGTGCCAGCAACATCGGAGTTGGGGAGCTGTTTTTT.

Of note for this clonotype: Since a much larger clone is just one base distant, this may be a read error. This chain links TRBV6-6 with TRBJ2-5; D tentatively fits TRBD1 or TRBD2 (6 bases each). The germline V gene has CDR1 MNHNY and CDR2 SVGAGI (reference sequence). The CDR3 covers 14 residues. DNA for the CDR3: TGTGCCAGCAGTACCGGGGGCATCCAAGAGACCCAGGACTTC. This encodes CASSTGGIQETQDF.

The chain uses TRBV7-8 and TRBJ2-1; TRBD2 matches at 8 bases. The CDR3 covers 17 residues. Trimming cost V 5 bases and J 8 bases; bases outside gene matches: 17. The germline V gene encodes CDR1 SGHVS and CDR2 FQNEAQ. The CDR3 region is CASSPRLATKGSDEQFF. The CDR3 nucleotides read TGTGCCAGCAGCCCCCGACTAGCGACAAAAGGGAGCGATGAGCAGTTCTTC.

This clonotype was counted at least ten times. The rearrangement links TRBV9 to TRBJ2-7, with 11 bases that match TRBD1. Germline CDR1 is SGDLS and CDR2 is YYNGEE. V gave up 0 bases and J gave up 3 bases; unmatched junction bases: 5. The CDR3 is made up of 16 amino acids. The CDR3 loop reads CASSVASGTGGYEQYF. In DNA, the CDR3 is TGTGCCAGCAGCGTAGCTTCCGGGACAGGGGGCTACGAGCAGTACTTC.

The CDR3 is CASSLTTSLYNEQFF. The CDR3 DNA reads TGCGCCAGCAGCTTGACGACTAGCCTATACAATGAGCAGTTCTTC. The rearrangement uses TRBV5-1 and TRBJ2-1, with 7 bases identical to TRBD2. Germline CDR1 SGHRS, CDR2 YFSETQ. The CDR3 spans 15 residues. Trimming removed 1 base from V and 4 bases from J; junction bases left unmatched: 5.

The chain links TRBV28 to TRBJ2-2, with TRBD2 matching 7 bases. V shed 4 bases and J 3 bases; nucleotides not matched to a gene: 5. CDR1 is MDHEN and CDR2 is SYDVKM in the germline V gene. The length of the CDR3 is 15 residues. As DNA, the CDR3 is TGTGCCAGCAGTTCGGGGGGTTTCGACACCGGGGAGCTGTTTTTT. It yields the protein CASSSGGFDTGELFF.

This clonotype was recorded at least ten times. The chain is built from TRBV28 and TRBJ1-5; TRBD1 agrees at 8 bases. Germline CDR1 MDHEN, CDR2 SYDVKM. The CDR3 totals 15 residues. The V gene end was trimmed by 7 bases and the J gene end by 2 bases; junction bases not matched to a gene: 7. The CDR3 spells CASTWTGSRNQPQHF. The CDR3 nucleotides read TGTGCCAGCACGTGGACAGGGTCGCGCAATCAGCCCCAGCATTTT.

This clonotype was found many times. V gene TRBV12-3 or TRBV12-4 combines with J gene TRBJ1-6; TRBD1 aligns across 7 bases. The CDR3 runs to 16 residues. Trimming at V came to 6 bases and at J to 0 bases, leaving 5 bases not matched to a gene. CDR3 nucleotides: TGTGCCAGCAGGTCAGGGGGTGGCTCCTATAATTCACCCCTCCACTTT. Protein product: CASRSGGGSYNSPLHF.

The V gene is TRBV28, the J gene TRBJ1-1, with 9 bases that match TRBD1. The ends lost 4 bases at V and 6 bases at J; junction bases unmatched: 6. CDR1 is MDHEN and CDR2 is SYDVKM in the germline V gene. This CDR3 is 14 amino acids long. This CDR3 is CASSSTGGFPEAFF. In DNA, the CDR3 is TGTGCCAGCAGTTCAACAGGGGGCTTCCCTGAAGCTTTCTTT.

The rearrangement links TRBV2 to TRBJ2-5, with 9 positions matching TRBD2. There are 13 residues in the CDR3. Germline V gives CDR1 SNHLY, CDR2 FYNNEI. The ends lost 7 bases at V and 1 base at J; junction bases unmatched: 1. CDR3 nucleotides: TGTGCCAGCAAGCGGGGGGTCCAAGAGACCCAGTACTTC. It translates to CASKRGVQETQYF. Variable domain in full (rest from reference TRBV2 and TRBJ2-5): EPEVTQTPSHQVTQMGQEVILRCVPISNHLYFYWYRQILGQKVEFLVSFYNNEISEKSEIFDDQFSVERPDGSNFTLKIRSTKLEDSAMYFCASKRGVQETQYFGPGTRLLVL.

This clonotype has more than one count but fewer than ten. The chain is built from TRBV2 and TRBJ2-5, with TRBD2 identical over 7 bases. Germline V gene data show CDR1 as SNHLY and CDR2 as FYNNEI. The V and J ends lost 6 bases and 7 bases, in that order; junction bases with no gene match: 11. The CDR3 has 14 residues. In DNA form, the CDR3 reads TGTGCCAGCAGGGACGGGGGGAATGATGGGACCCAGTACTTC. Translation: CASRDGGNDGTQYF.

Notes on this clonotype: Since a much larger clone is just one base distant, this may be a read error. The rearrangement uses TRBV4-3 and TRBJ1-2; no clear D gene. Germline CDR1 and CDR2: LGHNA and YSLEER. This CDR3 has 15 amino acids. The CDR3 reads CANSQEPGPIGGYTF. CDR3 nucleotide sequence: TGCGCCAACAGCCAAGAGCCGGGCCCGATCGGGGGCTACACCTTC.

The V gene is TRBV28, the J gene TRBJ1-5, with D tentatively TRBD1 (5 bases). V was pared by 0 bases and J by 7 bases, with 22 bases between. Germline lookup yields CDR1 MDHEN and CDR2 SYDVKM. The CDR3 is 18 residues long. CDR3 nucleotides: TGTGCCAGCAGTTTATGGGGGACTAGCACCGTAAGAGGACAGCCCCAGCATTTT. It specifies CASSLWGTSTVRGQPQHF.

This clonotype has more than one count but fewer than ten. The chain couples TRBV4-1 to TRBJ2-7; the D call may be TRBD1 or TRBD2 (6 bases each). The CDR3 totals 16 residues. Germline loops: CDR1 MGHRA, CDR2 YSYEKL. Between the trimmed V and J ends, which lost 0 bases and 0 bases, there was a span of 12 bases. CDR3 in DNA: TGCGCCAGCAGCCAAGACGGGCGGGACAACTCCTACGAGCAGTACTTC. Its protein product is CASSQDGRDNSYEQYF.

Here the CDR3 reads CSVAGTVVEQYF. For the CDR3, the DNA is TGCAGCGTTGCCGGGACAGTAGTCGAGCAGTACTTC. The chain couples TRBV29-1 to TRBJ2-4; 7 bases match TRBD1. The J call may be wrong; the DNA end is better matched by TRBJ2-7. The CDR3 is made up of 12 amino acids. The germline gives CDR1 SQVTM, CDR2 ANQGSEA.

This clonotype was observed a handful of times. The V gene is TRBV7-6, the J gene TRBJ1-4; TRBD1 might be the D (5 bases). CDR1 is SGHVS and CDR2 is FNYEAQ in the germline V gene. Trimming took 1 base from V and 6 from J, leaving 9 bases between them. CDR3 size: 14 residues. In nucleotides, the CDR3 is TGTGCCAGCAGCTTAGGGGGCGGACATGAAAAACTGTTTTTT. It codes for CASSLGGGHEKLFF.